The 30 T cell receptor beta chains reported below all come from one sample, sequenced in a study of cytomegalovirus exposure and HLA in healthy donors. Using immunoSEQ multiplex PCR, the repertoire was profiled, and TCRdb retains in-frame clones only, with some absent. The table lists some 140,000 clones, approximately 84% of them singletons. The sample was PBMCs. These receptors were collected from a man aged 30-40 years in good health and CMV-seropositive.

V and J are TRBV25-1 and TRBJ1-2; tentatively, D is TRBD1 (6 bases). The V gene lost 7 bases and the J gene lost 2 bases, with 14 bases spanning the gap. CDR1 and CDR2 (germline): MGHDK, SYGVNS. The CDR3 runs to 14 residues. CDR3 region: CASTSTGLNYGYTF. CDR3 bases: TGTGCCAGCACATCAACAGGGTTGAACTATGGCTACACCTTC.

The genes are TRBV19 and TRBJ1-5; the D gene is possibly TRBD1 (5 bases). The V gene lost 5 bases and the J gene lost 3 bases, with 11 bases spanning the gap. Germline loops: CDR1 LNHDA, CDR2 SQIVND (reference sequence). The CDR3 contains 14 residues. The CDR3 here is CASSGGGDNQPQHF. For the CDR3, the DNA is TGTGCCAGTAGTGGGGGAGGGGACAATCAGCCCCAGCATTTT. Together with reference TRBV19 and TRBJ1-5, the CDR3 gives the full variable domain: DGGITQSPKYLFRKEGQNVTLSCEQNLNHDAMYWYRQDPGQGLRLIYYSQIVNDFQKGDIAEGYSVSREKKESFPLTVTSAQKNPTAFYLCASSGGGDNQPQHFGDGTRLSIL.

The table lists this clone with many counts. Here the CDR3 reads CASSARSAGGNYEQYF. The CDR3 region has the DNA TGTGCCAGTAGTGCAAGGAGTGCGGGAGGGAACTACGAGCAGTACTTC. The V and J genes are TRBV19 and TRBJ2-7; the match to TRBD2 covers 9 bases. Germline CDR1 is LNHDA and CDR2 is SQIVND (reference sequence). The CDR3 contains 16 residues. The J segment lost 3 bases and the V segment lost 5 bases, leaving 11 bases of the junction unmatched.

The chain carries TRBV27 and TRBJ2-7; 7 nucleotides align to TRBD1. Trimming removed 7 bases from V and 2 bases from J; junction bases left unmatched: 11. Germline CDR1 MNHEY, CDR2 SMNVEV (reference sequence). The CDR3 covers 15 residues. CDR3 residues: CASIRDTGATYEQYF. CDR3 DNA: TGTGCCAGCATACGGGACACAGGGGCCACCTACGAGCAGTACTTC.

The chain is built from TRBV6-6 and TRBJ2-7, with 7 bases fitting TRBD1. CDR1 and CDR2 from the germline V gene are MNHNY and SVGAGI (reference sequence). The CDR3 spans 15 residues. Trimming took 5 bases from V and 4 from J; bases not matched to a gene: 11. The CDR3 DNA follows: TGTGCCAGCAGTCCCCGGACAGGCGGCGGATACGAGCAGTACTTC. Its translation: CASSPRTGGGYEQYF.

V is TRBV23-1 and J is TRBJ2-7; a possible D gene is TRBD1 (6 bases). TRBV23-1 is an ORF for which the function is uncertain. With 5 bases removed from V and 0 bases from J, the gap between germline ends came to 14 bases. The CDR3 totals 15 residues. The CDR3 DNA is TGCGCCAGCAGTTACAGGGCTTCTCACTCCTACGAGCAGTACTTC. Translation gives CASSYRASHSYEQYF.

This clone was seen just once. The V gene is TRBV11-1, the J gene TRBJ2-1, with a tentative D call TRBD2 (5 bases). The CDR3 extends over 14 amino acids. Trimming took 1 base from V and 1 from J, leaving 5 bases between them. Germline CDR1 is SGHAT and CDR2 is FQDESV (reference sequence). The CDR3 DNA reads as TGTGCCAGCAGCTTAGGAGGGTCCTACAATGAGCAGTTCTTC. This codes for CASSLGGSYNEQFF.

The rearrangement links TRBV29-1 to TRBJ2-7; 8 positions agree with TRBD1. The CDR3 spans 14 residues. With 7 bases clipped from V and 0 bases from J, the junction kept 8 bases outside the gene matches. The V gene's germline CDR1 is SQVTM and CDR2 ANQGSEA. CDR3 nucleotide sequence: TGCAGCGCCCAGGACAGGGAAAGCTCCTACGAGCAGTACTTC. Translated: CSAQDRESSYEQYF.

V is TRBV2 and J is TRBJ2-3; 11 bases match TRBD2. V was pared by 6 bases and J by 5 bases, with 4 bases of the junction left unmatched. Germline V gene sequence: CDR1 SNHLY, CDR2 FYNNEI. The CDR3 has 14 amino acids. The CDR3 spells CASSLAGGEDTQYF. The CDR3 DNA reads as TGTGCCAGCAGCCTAGCGGGAGGCGAAGATACGCAGTATTTT. Supplemented by reference TRBV2 and TRBJ2-3, the full variable domain reads EPEVTQTPSHQVTQMGQEVILRCVPISNHLYFYWYRQILGQKVEFLVSFYNNEISEKSEIFDDQFSVERPDGSNFTLKIRSTKLEDSAMYFCASSLAGGEDTQYFGPGTRLTVL.

In this sample, this clone turned up once. J is TRBJ2-7 and V is TRBV7-2, with D maybe TRBD2 (7 bases). Trimming left V 4 bases short and J 0 bases short, with 16 bases between. Per the germline V gene, CDR1 is SGHTA and CDR2 is FQGNSA. This CDR3 is built from 16 residues. CDR3 DNA: TGTGCCAGCAGCTCCTTTGGCGGGGGCCTCTCCTACGAGCAGTACTTC. This codes for CASSSFGGGLSYEQYF. The full variable domain, in which reference TRBV7-2 and TRBJ2-7 provide the parts outside the CDR3, is GAGVSQSPSNKVTEKGKDVELRCDPISGHTALYWYRQSLGQGLEFLIYFQGNSAPDKSGLPSDRFSAERTGGSVSTLTIQRTQQEDSAVYLCASSSFGGGLSYEQYFGPGTRLTVT.

V and J are TRBV6-5 and TRBJ2-1; a possible D gene is TRBD2 (6 bases). Germline V CDR1 and CDR2: MNHEY, SVGAGI. The V end was cut by 4 bases, the J end by 8 bases, with 18 bases between. There are 15 residues in the CDR3. CDR3 bases: TGTGCCAGCAGTTCACCTTCTTCGAGGGAGGATGAGCAGTTCTTC. It codes for CASSSPSSREDEQFF.

V and J are TRBV29-1 and TRBJ2-1, with 8 bases that match TRBD2. This CDR3 has 15 amino acids. From germline, CDR1 is SQVTM and CDR2 ANQGSEA. Trimming removed 3 bases from V and 2 bases from J; junction bases left unmatched: 6. This CDR3 is CSVDLRGGAYNEQFF. DNA of the CDR3: TGCAGCGTTGACCTACGGGGGGGGGCCTACAATGAGCAGTTCTTC.

This chain uses TRBV5-8 with TRBJ1-1; 7 positions agree with TRBD1. Germline-derived CDR1 and CDR2 are SGHTS and YDEGEE. The CDR3 totals 14 residues. The V gene end was trimmed by 0 bases and the J gene end by 3 bases; junction bases not matched to a gene: 2. As DNA, the CDR3 is TGTGCCAGCAGCTTGGATGACAGGGACACTGAAGCTTTCTTT. The encoded protein is CASSLDDRDTEAFF. The complete variable domain, with remaining parts taken from reference TRBV5-8 and TRBJ1-1, reads EAGVTQSPTHLIKTRGQQATLRCSPISGHTSVYWYQQALGLGLQFLLWYDEGEERNRGNFPPRFSGRQFPNYSSELNVNALELEDSALYLCASSLDDRDTEAFFGQGTRLTVV.

The chain uses TRBV29-1 and TRBJ2-1; D unresolved. The CDR3 covers 12 residues. The V gene's germline CDR1 is SQVTM and CDR2 ANQGSEA. The germline V and J ends were trimmed by 6 bases and 1 base, with 7 bases remaining between them. CDR3 residues: CSVDWSYNEQFF. The CDR3 nucleotides are TGCAGCGTAGACTGGTCCTACAATGAGCAGTTCTTC.

The chain couples TRBV6-4 to TRBJ1-4; 8 bases are a match to TRBD1. Germline trimming cut 9 bases from V and 8 bases from J; bases unmatched to any gene: 14. This CDR3 region has 15 residues. Germline CDR1 is MRHNA and CDR2 is SNTAGT. Written as DNA, the CDR3 is TGTGCCAGTCCTAAACCAAGACAGGGGAGGGAAAAACTGTTTTTT. It specifies CASPKPRQGREKLFF.

The chain joins TRBV4-1 to TRBJ2-7; 8 nucleotides line up with TRBD1. The V gene's germline CDR1 is MGHRA and CDR2 YSYEKL. The CDR3 totals 15 residues. V dropped 3 bases and J dropped 6; count of bases not matched to a gene: 10. In nucleotides, the CDR3 is TGCGCCAGCAGCCAGACGGACAGGGATCGGGGCGAGCAGTACTTC. Its protein is CASSQTDRDRGEQYF.

This clone was counted a single time. J is TRBJ2-3 and V is TRBV7-9; TRBD1 matches at 7 bases. CDR3 size: 16 residues. The trim removed 6 bases at V and 4 bases at J, leaving 13 bases unmatched. Per germline, CDR1 SEHNR and CDR2 FQNEAQ (reference sequence). CDR3 loop: CASRSGQVIGADTQYF. CDR3 nucleotides: TGTGCCAGCAGATCCGGACAGGTCATCGGGGCAGATACGCAGTATTTT.

The V gene is TRBV10-1, the J gene TRBJ2-2; 8 bases fit TRBD1. This CDR3 is 16 amino acids long. With 3 bases clipped from V and 6 bases from J, the junction kept 9 bases outside the gene matches. CDR1 WNHNN and CDR2 SYGVQD come from the germline V gene (reference sequence). The CDR3, as DNA: TGCGCCAGCAGTGAATCAGGGGGCTTAGTGGCCGGGGAGCTGTTTTTT. Its protein is CASSESGGLVAGELFF.

This chain joins TRBV7-9 and TRBJ1-2; 7 bases map to TRBD1. The germline gives CDR1 SEHNR, CDR2 FQNEAQ (reference sequence). The V and J ends lost 1 base and 0 bases, in that order; junction bases with no gene match: 2. This CDR3 has 15 amino acids. The CDR3 spells CASSLEGGPNYGYTF. As DNA, the CDR3 is TGTGCCAGCAGCTTAGAAGGGGGCCCTAACTATGGCTACACCTTC.

There are many counts of this clone. This chain uses TRBV29-1 with TRBJ2-1, with 10 bases identical to TRBD2. The V and J ends lost 6 bases and 6 bases, in that order; junction bases with no gene match: 14. Germline CDR1 is SQVTM and CDR2 is ANQGSEA. The CDR3 loop spans 16 amino acids. CDR3 in amino acids: CSVGGHLLAGRNEQFF. The CDR3 DNA is TGCAGCGTGGGGGGGCATTTACTAGCGGGACGCAATGAGCAGTTCTTC.

The chain links TRBV6-6 to TRBJ2-5; D call uncertain. Trimming took 4 bases from V and 0 from J, leaving 9 bases between them. The CDR3 loop spans 14 amino acids. Germline V CDR1 and CDR2: MNHNY, SVGAGI (reference sequence). The CDR3, as DNA: TGTGCCAGCAGTTTTGTCAGGTACCAAGAGACCCAGTACTTC. It is translated as CASSFVRYQETQYF.

The chain joins TRBV7-3 to TRBJ2-1; a weak D match, TRBD2 (5 bases). The CDR3 consists of 16 residues. The V gene lost 7 bases and the J gene lost 8 bases, with 24 bases spanning the gap. Germline V gene sequence: CDR1 SGHTA, CDR2 FQGTGA. Written as DNA, the CDR3 is TGTGCCAGCACCCCACGGGGTGGCCAAGAGGCTCATGAGCAGTTCTTC. It specifies CASTPRGGQEAHEQFF.

The chain is built from TRBV14 and TRBJ2-1; 8 bases fit TRBD1. J gave up 7 bases and V 5 bases, and 1 base lay outside the gene matches. Germline values: CDR1 SGHDN, CDR2 FVKESK. The CDR3 consists of 12 residues. In DNA, the CDR3 is TGTGCCAGCAGCGACAGGGGTAATGAGCAGTTCTTC. Protein: CASSDRGNEQFF.

The chain employs TRBV19 and TRBJ2-3; 8 positions match TRBD2. J lost 4 bases, V lost 6 bases, and 6 bases had no gene match. From germline, CDR1 is LNHDA and CDR2 SQIVND (reference sequence). The length of the CDR3 is 14 residues. The CDR3 DNA reads as TGTGCCAGTAGCGGGGGGGCCGGGGCAGATACGCAGTATTTT. Its translation: CASSGGAGADTQYF. Full variable domain (missing parts from reference TRBV19 and TRBJ2-3): DGGITQSPKYLFRKEGQNVTLSCEQNLNHDAMYWYRQDPGQGLRLIYYSQIVNDFQKGDIAEGYSVSREKKESFPLTVTSAQKNPTAFYLCASSGGAGADTQYFGPGTRLTVL.

The CDR3 sequence: CASSQVGTGTDTQYF. The CDR3 DNA reads as TGCGCCAGCAGCCAAGTGGGGACAGGCACAGATACGCAGTATTTT. This chain joins TRBV4-1 and TRBJ2-3; 7 positions match TRBD1. The CDR3 extends over 15 amino acids. Germline loops: CDR1 MGHRA, CDR2 YSYEKL. Germline trimming cut 1 base from V and 1 base from J; bases unmatched to any gene: 2.

The CDR3 sequence is CSGGQGRNYGYTF. CDR3 sequence (DNA): TGCAGCGGGGGACAGGGGCGTAACTATGGCTACACCTTC. The chain couples TRBV29-1 to TRBJ1-2; 10 bases are a match to TRBD1. J gave up 1 base and V 7 bases, and 3 bases lay outside the gene matches. The CDR3 extends over 13 amino acids. Per the germline V gene, CDR1 is SQVTM and CDR2 is ANQGSEA.

The chain is built from TRBV18 and TRBJ2-1; D perhaps matches TRBD1 (5 bases). This CDR3 has 16 amino acids. CDR1 and CDR2 from the germline V gene are KGHSH and LQKENI. V was pared by 4 bases and J by 1 base, with 14 bases between. CDR3 residues: CASSLSDSPSYNEQFF. CDR3 bases: TGTGCCAGCTCACTTTCCGACAGCCCATCCTACAATGAGCAGTTCTTC.

This chain connects TRBV11-2 to TRBJ2-5; D is uncertain. Germline V gene sequence: CDR1 SGHAT, CDR2 FQNNGV. Trimming took 3 bases from V and 0 from J, leaving 11 bases between them. The CDR3 loop spans 15 amino acids. The CDR3 nucleotides read TGTGCCAGCAGCTTCGCGGCTACACACCAAGAGACCCAGTACTTC. It is translated as CASSFAATHQETQYF.

This clone has only a few counts. This chain uses TRBV19 with TRBJ1-2; TRBD1 agrees at 7 bases. The germline V gene encodes CDR1 LNHDA and CDR2 SQIVND (reference sequence). The junction had 10 bases not matched to a gene; V was cut back by 3 bases and J by 0 bases. The CDR3 loop spans 17 amino acids. CDR3 region: CASSIPDRDRANYGYTF. The CDR3 DNA follows: TGTGCCAGTAGTATCCCAGATAGGGACAGAGCTAACTATGGCTACACCTTC.

The J gene is TRBJ2-3, the V gene TRBV5-1, with 7 bases aligning to TRBD1. In germline, CDR1 is SGHRS, CDR2 YFSETQ. The CDR3 extends over 14 amino acids. Trimming cost V 3 bases and J 4 bases; bases outside gene matches: 5. As DNA, the CDR3 is TGCGCCAGCAGCTGGGACAGTGGGGCAGATACGCAGTATTTT. Its protein product is CASSWDSGADTQYF.